This entry lists 15 T cell receptor beta chains sequenced from one sample in a study of blood T cell repertoires in COVID-19. Repertoires were generated with immunoSEQ multiplex PCR, while TCRdb's copy carries only in-frame clones and drops some. The sample has roughly 400,000 clones, around 90% seen once. The specimen was PBMCs or T cells enriched from blood (not recorded which). The receptors originated from a woman in her 40s with acute COVID-19.

The chain combines TRBV5-1 with TRBJ2-6; possibly TRBD2 for D (5 bases). Germline CDR1 reads SGHRS; CDR2 reads YFSETQ. V lost 4 bases and J 2 bases, leaving 16 bases between the germline ends. The CDR3 extends over 17 amino acids. CDR3 loop: CASSTTTGITGANVLTF. Written as DNA, the CDR3 is TGCGCCAGCAGCACCACGACGGGAATAACTGGGGCCAACGTCCTGACTTTC.

V gene TRBV24-1 combines with J gene TRBJ1-2; 7 nucleotides line up with TRBD1. The germline gives CDR1 KGHDR, CDR2 SFDVKD. V shed 2 bases and J 4 bases; nucleotides not matched to a gene: 6. CDR3 size: 15 residues. CDR3 in amino acids: CATSDSGQNFYGYTF. The CDR3 DNA reads as TGTGCCACCAGTGATTCGGGACAGAACTTCTATGGCTACACCTTC.

The CDR3 reads CASSVAGGDTDTQYF. The DNA for the CDR3 is TGTGCCAGCAGCGTGGCGGGGGGAGACACAGATACGCAGTATTTT. The V call is TRBV9, the J call TRBJ2-3, with 8 bases identical to TRBD2. Unmatched junction bases numbered 4, after V lost 2 bases and J lost 2 bases. Germline CDR1 SGDLS, CDR2 YYNGEE. This CDR3 has 15 amino acids.

The genes are TRBV29-1 and TRBJ1-1; 8 nucleotides line up with TRBD1. The CDR3 is made up of 12 amino acids. J gave up 6 bases and V 6 bases, and 6 bases lay outside the gene matches. Germline V gene sequence: CDR1 SQVTM, CDR2 ANQGSEA. DNA of the CDR3: TGCAGCGTGGGACAGGTTGGGGCTGAAGCTTTCTTT. Translation: CSVGQVGAEAFF.

V is TRBV30 and J is TRBJ1-5; perhaps TRBD1 as D (5 bases). This CDR3 comprises 16 residues. The V gene lost 4 bases and the J gene lost 7 bases, with 23 bases spanning the gap. CDR1 and CDR2 (germline): GTSNPN, SVGIG (reference sequence). CDR3 coding DNA: TGTGCCTGGAACACTAAACGTGTAGGGGAGGGACAGCCCCAGCATTTT. Translation: CAWNTKRVGEGQPQHF.

V and J are TRBV5-8 and TRBJ1-2; D is possibly TRBD1 (5 bases). The V and J ends lost 0 bases and 4 bases respectively, with 10 bases between them. The CDR3 contains 14 residues. Germline V lookup: CDR1 SGHTS, CDR2 YDEGEE. CDR3 DNA: TGTGCCAGCAGCTTGGACAGGATTGTCTATGGCTACACCTTC. It translates to CASSLDRIVYGYTF.

V and J are TRBV19 and TRBJ2-3; TRBD1 matches 8 bases. The CDR3 loop spans 16 amino acids. In germline, CDR1 is LNHDA, CDR2 SQIVND (reference sequence). V lost 6 bases to trimming and J lost 2 bases; unmatched junction nucleotides: 10. CDR3 nucleotide sequence: TGTGCCAGTAGCAACGACCAGGGGGCTTCCACAGATACGCAGTATTTT. As protein: CASSNDQGASTDTQYF.

The V gene is TRBV6-5, the J gene TRBJ1-5, with 8 nucleotides matching TRBD1. The length of the CDR3 is 15 residues. With V trimmed by 8 bases and J by 4 bases, 10 bases remained unmatched. From germline, CDR1 is MNHEY and CDR2 SVGAGI. The CDR3 protein is CASFPAGGRNQPQHF. In nucleotides, the CDR3 is TGTGCCAGCTTTCCTGCAGGGGGCCGGAATCAGCCCCAGCATTTT.

This chain uses TRBV12-3 or TRBV12-4 with TRBJ1-4; TRBD1 might be the D (6 bases). The CDR3 has 13 residues. V lost 5 bases to trimming and J lost 8 bases, with 12 bases between them. For the CDR3, the DNA is TGTGCCAGCAGTATAGGGACATGGGAAAAACTGTTTTTT. It yields the protein CASSIGTWEKLFF.

The chain links TRBV2 to TRBJ1-1; D is perhaps TRBD1 (5 bases). V was pared by 10 bases and J by 4 bases, with 10 bases between. The CDR3 covers 11 residues. The germline gives CDR1 SNHLY, CDR2 FYNNEI. The CDR3 spells CANQGPTEAFF. DNA for the CDR3: TGTGCCAATCAGGGTCCCACTGAAGCTTTCTTT.

This rearrangement joins TRBV7-2 to TRBJ2-1, with 8 bases that match TRBD2. CDR3 size: 18 residues. Germline V CDR1 and CDR2: SGHTA, FQGNSA. Losses at the gene ends were 5 bases for V and 0 bases for J; bases not matched to a gene: 12. In nucleotides, the CDR3 is TGTGCCAGCAGCCCCAGGCTAGCGGGCCGTAGCTCCTACAATGAGCAGTTCTTC. It codes for CASSPRLAGRSSYNEQFF. Filled out from reference TRBV7-2 and TRBJ2-1, the complete variable domain reads GAGVSQSPSNKVTEKGKDVELRCDPISGHTALYWYRQSLGQGLEFLIYFQGNSAPDKSGLPSDRFSAERTGGSVSTLTIQRTQQEDSAVYLCASSPRLAGRSSYNEQFFGPGTRLTVL.

A few counts support this clone. The chain employs TRBV18 and TRBJ1-1; weak D call: TRBD1 (5 bases). The germline gives CDR1 KGHSH, CDR2 LQKENI. CDR3 size: 13 residues. The ends were cut back, 1 base at V and 3 bases at J, with 6 bases in the middle. The CDR3 DNA follows: TGTGCCAGCTCACCACAGGGGTACACTGAAGCTTTCTTT. Translating gives CASSPQGYTEAFF.

This clone was detected a few times. The rearrangement uses TRBV5-1 and TRBJ2-7; weak D call: TRBD2 (6 bases). V was cut by 6 bases and J by 2 bases, with 9 bases left in between. The CDR3 totals 12 residues. Looked up from germline, CDR1 is SGHRS and CDR2 is YFSETQ. CDR3 sequence reads: CASTSGAYEQYF. In nucleotides, the CDR3 is TGCGCCAGCACTTCGGGGGCCTACGAGCAGTACTTC.

This clone was found a few times. This chain links TRBV10-3 with TRBJ1-1; D remains unclear. Germline V gene sequence: CDR1 ENHRY, CDR2 SYGVKD. This CDR3 has 13 amino acids. V lost 6 bases and J 3 bases, leaving 11 bases between the germline ends. This CDR3 is CAISVSLDTEAFF. The CDR3 coding sequence is TGTGCCATCAGCGTATCCCTAGACACTGAAGCTTTCTTT.

The V call is TRBV6-5, the J call TRBJ1-1; TRBD1 agrees at 7 bases. J gave up 6 bases and V 5 bases, and 9 bases lay outside the gene matches. CDR1 and CDR2 (germline): MNHEY, SVGAGI. This CDR3 has 14 residues. The chain's CDR3 is CASSRVSQGAEAFF. The CDR3 DNA sequence: TGTGCCAGCAGTCGGGTCTCGCAGGGGGCTGAAGCTTTCTTT.